This TCR beta chain was recovered during a study of T cells in Graves' hyperthyroidism and ophthalmopathy. The V gene end was trimmed by 0 bases and the J gene end by 4 bases; junction bases not matched to a gene: 15. The germline CDR1 and CDR2 sequences are SQVTM and ANQGSEA. The length of the CDR3 is 17 residues. TCR beta CDR3 region amplification was performed from RNA transcripts. HTBI primers were the set used in a first-round RT-PCR of the TCR CDR3. MiXCR, applied by TCRdb to the multiplex PCR reads, yields one record per CDR3 protein. The sample shows around 760,000 distinct CDR3 sequences, roughly a third of them seen only once. Graves' hyperthyroidism without ophthalmopathy progression within 18 months was termed stable. Newly diagnosed hyperthyroidism patients aged 18 to 65 years had disease lasting under 2 months. Lactation, pregnancy, other autoimmune disease or uncontrolled infection excluded patients. Diagnoses used clinical symptoms, serum thyroxine and TRAb, thyroid ultrasound and orbital computed tomography.

Specimen: blood. The chain couples TRBV29-1 to TRBJ2-7; 7 bases are shared with TRBD2. The TCR comes from a woman in her thirties or forties with Graves' hyperthyroidism. The CDR3 loop reads CSVEDLGASGASYEQYF. In DNA, the CDR3 is TGCAGCGTTGAAGATCTGGGAGCAAGCGGGGCCTCATACGAGCAGTACTTC.